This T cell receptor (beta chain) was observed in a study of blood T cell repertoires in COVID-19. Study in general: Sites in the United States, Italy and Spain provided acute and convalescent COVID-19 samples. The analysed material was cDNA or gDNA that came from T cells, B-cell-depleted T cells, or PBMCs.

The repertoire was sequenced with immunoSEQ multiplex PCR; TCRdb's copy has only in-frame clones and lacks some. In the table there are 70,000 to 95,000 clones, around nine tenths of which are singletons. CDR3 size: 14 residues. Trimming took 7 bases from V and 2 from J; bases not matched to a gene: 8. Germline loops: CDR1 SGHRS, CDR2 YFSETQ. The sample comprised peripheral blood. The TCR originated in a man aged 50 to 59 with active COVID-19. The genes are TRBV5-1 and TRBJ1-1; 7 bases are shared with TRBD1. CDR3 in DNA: TGCGCCAGCGAGAGGACAGGCGAAAACACTGAAGCTTTCTTT. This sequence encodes CASERTGENTEAFF.